The following is a T cell receptor (beta chain) sequence with its context. Only in-frame clones appear in the TCRdb table, and some are missing; sequencing was by immunoSEQ multiplex PCR. The data hold approximately 220,000 clones, with around 86% observed a single time. The germline CDR1 and CDR2 sequences are LNHNV and YYDKDF (reference sequence). Trimming cost V 6 bases and J 5 bases; bases outside gene matches: 2. The CDR3 runs to 13 residues. This entry belongs to a study of blood T cell repertoires in COVID-19. The sample consisted of PBMCs or T cells enriched from blood (not recorded which). This receptor was obtained from a woman in her forties with acute COVID-19. The rearrangement links TRBV15 to TRBJ1-4; 8 nucleotides agree with TRBD1. The DNA of the CDR3 is TGTGCCACCAGGGACAGGGCAAATGAAAAACTGTTTTTT. Translated: CATRDRANEKLFF.